These 4 T cell receptor beta chains originate from one sample sequenced in a study of T cell clones after liver transplantation. Assay used: immunoSEQ multiplex PCR; TCRdb lists only in-frame clones, some missing. This sample carries about 75,000 clones, roughly 90% of them seen once, and the ten largest clones take 2% to 3%. The sequenced sample was CD4+ T cells from blood, obtained before liver transplant. These receptor sequences come from a human donor who received a liver transplant.

J is TRBJ2-5 and V is TRBV7-2, with no clear D. Germline CDR1 reads SGHTA; CDR2 reads FQGNSA. The length of the CDR3 is 15 residues. Trimming removed 2 bases at V and 1 base at J, with 11 bases between. The CDR3 reads CASSLFVSPQETQYF. In DNA form, the CDR3 reads TGTGCCAGCAGCTTATTCGTGTCTCCCCAAGAGACCCAGTACTTC.

V and J are TRBV28 and TRBJ2-5, with a possible D match to TRBD2 (6 bases). This CDR3 spans 13 amino acids. CDR1 and CDR2 from the germline V gene are MDHEN and SYDVKM. V was shortened by 7 bases and J by 7 bases, with 16 bases between the two germline ends. Here the CDR3 DNA reads TGTGCCAGCACCACTCCGGGGGAAGGGACCCAGTACTTC. As protein: CASTTPGEGTQYF.

CDR3 loop: CASSYPGDRGYEQYF. CDR3 nucleotides: TGTGCCAGCAGTTACCCCGGAGACAGGGGCTACGAGCAGTACTTC. V gene TRBV6-5 combines with J gene TRBJ2-7; 8 bases are shared with TRBD1. After removal of 2 bases from V and 3 bases from J, the junction contained 6 bases not matched to a gene. Germline loops: CDR1 MNHEY, CDR2 SVGAGI. This CDR3 is built from 15 residues.

The chain links TRBV6-1 to TRBJ2-3; 9 bases fit TRBD2. The germline gives CDR1 MNHNS, CDR2 SASEGT. This CDR3 region has 19 residues. V dropped 2 bases and J dropped 1; count of bases not matched to a gene: 13. The CDR3 region is CASSELRAFAGGGTDTQYF. As DNA, the CDR3 is TGTGCCAGCAGTGAATTAAGGGCCTTCGCGGGAGGGGGCACAGATACGCAGTATTTT.